This record looks at one T cell receptor (beta chain) sequence and its context. Its antigen is undetermined. The graft tissue was processed, and this released both intraepithelial and lamina propria lymphocytes. These data are taken from a study of graft-versus-host responses after intestinal transplantation. Looking at the study overall: Multivisceral, liver-intestinal, or isolated intestinal transplants were received by the recipients. Once they had received anti-thymocyte globulin induction, all recipients took tacrolimus and steroids for approximately 3 years.

Study findings and constraints: Allografts of patients with graft-donor T cell macrochimerism showed high graft-versus-host to host-versus-graft clone ratios. Recipient marrow contained GvH clones, some of which appeared first in ileum or blood.

Germline lookup yields CDR1 SGHRS and CDR2 YFSETQ. There are 13 residues in the CDR3. V was clipped by 5 bases and J by 1 base, with 9 bases between them. Libraries were prepared by immunoSEQ multiplex PCR; TCRdb keeps only in-frame clonotypes and omits some of them. The sample gives 3,000 to 4,500 clones, over 55% of which show up once; approximately 11% is in the top ten. The chain links TRBV5-1 to TRBJ1-1; D is unclear. The source was ileum tissue, collected 1,000 to 1,100 days after intestinal transplantation. The sequence came from a human patient who received an intestinal transplant, so some T cells may come from the graft donor. The CDR3 sequence is CASRLGENTEAFF. DNA of the CDR3: TGCGCCAGCAGACTCGGGGAGAACACTGAAGCTTTCTTT. Based on the CDR3 plus reference TRBV5-1 and TRBJ1-1, the full variable domain is KAGVTQTPRYLIKTRGQQVTLSCSPISGHRSVSWYQQTPGQGLQFLFEYFSETQRNKGNFPGRFSGRQFSNSRSEMNVSTLELGDSALYLCASRLGENTEAFFGQGTRLTVV.